This T cell receptor beta chain was profiled in a study of Ad26.COV2.S vaccination and SARS-CoV-2 variants. Noted treatment: 19 received Ad26.COV2.S at low or high dose, single or two shots; roughly five received placebo; per-sample allocation not given. It was on day 63 after the first vaccine or placebo injection that samples were taken. Study-level findings and limits: Ad26.COV2.S recipients had broader spike-specific TCRs (P = 0.0014).

Germline V lookup: CDR1 LNHDA, CDR2 SQIVND (reference sequence). This CDR3 has 14 amino acids. Germline trimming cut 7 bases from V and 7 bases from J; bases unmatched to any gene: 8. Profiled with immunoSEQ multiplex PCR; TCRdb holds only in-frame clones, not every one. The profile shows 300,000 to 500,000 clones, 88% of them singletons. This clone was seen only a few times. The antigen remains undetermined. The gene calls are TRBV19 and TRBJ2-2; 8 positions match TRBD1. This clonotype was sampled from a person between 18 and 59 years old who received the Ad26.COV2.S COVID-19 vaccine or a placebo. Sequenced material: peripheral blood, taken in a trial of Ad26.COV2.S vaccine versus placebo. CDR3 coding DNA: TGTGCCAGTATCCCAGGGGGCCTTGGCGGGGAGCTGTTTTTT. Its translation is CASIPGGLGGELFF.